The next 16 T cell receptor beta chains were all read from a single sample in a study of cytomegalovirus exposure and HLA in healthy donors. PCR primers comprised 60 Vbeta and 13 Jbeta primers. Profiled with immunoSEQ multiplex PCR; TCRdb holds only in-frame clones, not every one. Of roughly 100,000 clones in the sample, approximately 87% were seen once. Source material: PBMCs. These receptors came from a middle-aged man in good health and CMV-seronegative.

The J gene is TRBJ1-4, the V gene TRBV2; 7 bases match TRBD1. V lost 2 bases and J lost 2; bases outside the gene matches: 8. The CDR3 is 17 residues long. Germline V CDR1 and CDR2: SNHLY, FYNNEI. This chain's CDR3 is CASSERLLQGTNEKLFF. For the CDR3, the DNA is TGTGCCAGCAGTGAAAGGTTATTACAGGGGACTAATGAAAAACTGTTTTTT.

As to this clone: Relative to the germline gene, one junction end is altered; a read error may explain this. The chain carries TRBV19 and TRBJ2-7, with a weak D call TRBD1 (5 bases). The CDR3 has 14 residues. CDR1 and CDR2 (germline): LNHDA, SQIVND (reference sequence). The CDR3 coding sequence is TGTGCCAGTAGGATAGGACACGACTCCTACGAGCAGTACTTC. Translating it yields CASRIGHDSYEQYF.

As for this clone: A junction boundary mismatches the germline segment, possibly from a read error. Other DNA sequences in this sample translate to the same CDR3. The chain joins TRBV7-6 to TRBJ1-4; D unclear. The CDR3 spans 16 residues. Per germline, CDR1 SGHVS and CDR2 FNYEAQ. CDR3 DNA sequence: TGCGCCAGCAGCCCAGGCGGGTTTCTGTCGAATGAAAAACTGTTTTTT. It translates to CASSPGGFLSNEKLFF.

This chain connects TRBV7-3 to TRBJ2-2, with a tentative D call TRBD2 (5 bases). The V end was cut by 5 bases, the J end by 0 bases, with 19 bases between. The CDR3 length is 18 residues. Germline CDR1 and CDR2: SGHTA and FQGTGA. The CDR3: CASSTPFVGESNTGELFF. The CDR3 nucleotides read TGTGCCAGCAGCACACCGTTCGTCGGGGAGTCGAACACCGGGGAGCTGTTTTTT.

The J gene is TRBJ1-1, the V gene TRBV30; D gene unclear. This CDR3 spans 13 amino acids. Germline V lookup: CDR1 GTSNPN, CDR2 SVGIG (reference sequence). The V end lost 4 bases, the J end lost 6 bases, and 15 bases lay between the germline ends. This chain's CDR3 is CAWNGGSQAEAFF. The CDR3 nucleotides read TGTGCCTGGAACGGTGGAAGTCAGGCTGAAGCTTTCTTT. Full variable domain (missing parts from reference TRBV30 and TRBJ1-1): SQTIHQWPATLVQPVGSPLSLECTVEGTSNPNLYWYRQAAGRGLQLLFYSVGIGQISSEVPQNLSASRPQDRQFILSSKKLLLSDSGFYLCAWNGGSQAEAFFGQGTRLTVV.

The rearrangement uses TRBV14 and TRBJ1-5; 9 bases fit TRBD1. CDR1 SGHDN and CDR2 FVKESK come from the germline V gene. This CDR3 has 16 residues. V dropped 4 bases and J dropped 3; count of bases not matched to a gene: 7. The CDR3 protein is CASSPRQGGTNQPQHF. CDR3 nucleotide sequence: TGTGCCAGCAGCCCCCGACAGGGGGGGACCAATCAGCCCCAGCATTTT.

The V call is TRBV19, the J call TRBJ1-4, with a tentative D call TRBD1 (5 bases). The germline V gene has CDR1 LNHDA and CDR2 SQIVND (reference sequence). This CDR3 spans 13 amino acids. V was clipped by 2 bases and J by 7 bases, with 8 bases between them. CDR3 sequence (DNA): TGTGCCAGTAGTATACAGGGAAGTGAAAAACTGTTTTTT. Residues: CASSIQGSEKLFF.

Only one count was recorded for this clone. The chain joins TRBV19 to TRBJ2-7; TRBD1 agrees at 10 bases. The CDR3 sequence is 14 residues long. Trimming cost V 4 bases and J 6 bases; bases outside gene matches: 6. Germline V gene data show CDR1 as LNHDA and CDR2 as SQIVND (reference sequence). The chain's CDR3 is CASSTTGGYSEQYF. CDR3 coding DNA: TGTGCCAGTAGTACGACAGGGGGCTATAGCGAGCAGTACTTC.

V usage is TRBV9 and J usage is TRBJ2-3; unclear D gene. Germline V gene sequence: CDR1 SGDLS, CDR2 YYNGEE. V was clipped by 0 bases and J by 3 bases, with 11 bases between them. The CDR3 loop spans 15 amino acids. CDR3 loop: CASSVAPFVTDTQYF. The CDR3 DNA reads as TGTGCCAGCAGCGTAGCCCCGTTTGTTACAGATACGCAGTATTTT.

This chain joins TRBV19 and TRBJ1-5; D not certain. Germline CDR1 is LNHDA and CDR2 is SQIVND (reference sequence). This CDR3 spans 15 amino acids. V lost 4 bases to trimming and J lost 7 bases, with 17 bases between them. CDR3: CASSTVDGERQPQHF. CDR3 nucleotide sequence: TGTGCCAGTAGTACCGTCGACGGGGAACGACAGCCCCAGCATTTT.

This clone was found a few times. This chain's CDR3 is CASSPGLAGGRQFF. The CDR3 DNA is TGTGCCAGCAGCCCGGGACTAGCGGGGGGGCGGCAGTTCTTC. The chain employs TRBV4-2 and TRBJ2-1; TRBD2 agrees at 16 bases. The germline V gene has CDR1 LGHNA and CDR2 YNFKEQ. The CDR3 length is 14 residues. V gave up 4 bases and J gave up 12 bases; unmatched junction bases: 3.

The rearrangement links TRBV6-5 to TRBJ2-7; 10 bases map to TRBD1. The CDR3 is 15 residues long. CDR1 and CDR2 (germline): MNHEY, SVGAGI. Unmatched junction bases numbered 6, after V lost 4 bases and J lost 3 bases. DNA for the CDR3: TGTGCCAGCAGTTGGACAGGGGGAGGAGACTACGAGCAGTACTTC. Amino acid sequence: CASSWTGGGDYEQYF.

The chain employs TRBV7-2 and TRBJ1-5; 8 nucleotides align to TRBD1. The V gene end was trimmed by 1 base and the J gene end by 2 bases; junction bases not matched to a gene: 10. The CDR3 has 18 amino acids. CDR1 and CDR2 (germline): SGHTA, FQGNSA. The CDR3 coding sequence is TGTGCCAGCAGCTTAGATCGGACAGGGCTGTTGGGCAATCAGCCCCAGCATTTT. It specifies CASSLDRTGLLGNQPQHF.

CDR3 nucleotides: TGTGCCAGCAGAGCTCAGGGGGCCCCTGGGGGCTACACCTTC. As protein: CASRAQGAPGGYTF. The rearrangement uses TRBV6-1 and TRBJ1-2, with 8 bases aligning to TRBD1. Germline loops: CDR1 MNHNS, CDR2 SASEGT. The CDR3 sequence is 14 residues long. The V and J ends lost 6 bases and 8 bases, in that order; junction bases with no gene match: 11.

The CDR3: CAIETGVGYTF. CDR3 coding DNA: TGTGCCATTGAAACAGGGGTTGGCTACACCTTC. This chain connects TRBV28 to TRBJ1-2; 7 bases are shared with TRBD1. Germline V lookup: CDR1 MDHEN, CDR2 SYDVKM. Unmatched junction bases numbered 6, after V lost 10 bases and J lost 7 bases. The CDR3 is made up of 11 amino acids.

This chain uses TRBV6-6 with TRBJ2-5; D gene ambiguous. Trimming cost V 5 bases and J 5 bases, with 6 bases left between them. The CDR3 length is 11 residues. Germline V gene lookup returns CDR1 MNHNY and CDR2 SVGAGI (reference sequence). The CDR3 bases are TGTGCCAGCAGTCCCTCGGAGACCCAGTACTTC. It is translated as CASSPSETQYF.